The 10 T cell receptor beta chains given below trace back to one sample, sequenced in a study of T cells in Graves' hyperthyroidism and ophthalmopathy. The source material, RNA transcripts, was used to amplify TCR beta CDR3 regions. During a first-round RT-PCR of the TCR CDR3, the HTBI primer set was used. One entry per CDR3 protein, called by TCRdb with MiXCR from the multiplex PCR reads. The table includes approximately 530,000 distinct CDR3 sequences, 15% to 20% detected once. The sequenced material came from blood. The receptors here all came from a middle-aged man with Graves' ophthalmopathy.

The chain couples TRBV6-1 to TRBJ1-5, with 9 bases that match TRBD1. V dropped 5 bases and J dropped 1; count of bases not matched to a gene: 6. CDR1 MNHNS and CDR2 SASEGT come from the germline V gene. CDR3 length equals 16 residues. As DNA, the CDR3 is TGTGCCAGCAGTATAGGGACAGGGCGAAGCAATCAGCCCCAGCATTTT. Its translation: CASSIGTGRSNQPQHF.

V is TRBV6-1 and J is TRBJ2-7, with 7 bases lining up with TRBD2. In germline, CDR1 is MNHNS, CDR2 SASEGT. The CDR3 contains 14 residues. The V segment lost 5 bases and the J segment 7 bases; nucleotides outside the gene matches: 11. CDR3 sequence (DNA): TGTGCCAGCAGTCCGGGACTAATATATCGTGAGCAGTACTTC. Translating it yields CASSPGLIYREQYF.

The chain carries TRBV5-1 and TRBJ2-5; unclear D gene. Trimming took off 4 bases at V and 4 bases at J, with 11 bases between the two ends. Germline lookup yields CDR1 SGHRS and CDR2 YFSETQ. This CDR3 comprises 13 residues. CDR3 region: CASSPEPGETQYF. DNA for the CDR3: TGCGCCAGCAGCCCGGAACCCGGAGAGACCCAGTACTTC.

This clonotype has a count of ten or more. This chain links TRBV28 with TRBJ2-7; a possible D gene is TRBD1 (5 bases). CDR1 is MDHEN, CDR2 SYDVKM, per germline. The CDR3 contains 15 residues. Trimming left V 6 bases short and J 0 bases short, with 15 bases between. CDR3 bases: TGTGCCAGCAGGATTAGACAGCCTGGCTCCTACGAGCAGTACTTC. Translated: CASRIRQPGSYEQYF.

This clonotype was seen repeatedly, ten times or more. This chain joins TRBV10-3 and TRBJ2-3; D is perhaps TRBD2 (6 bases). This CDR3 contains 13 residues. Germline V CDR1 and CDR2: ENHRY, SYGVKD. V shed 10 bases and J shed 6 bases, with 17 bases lying between them. The DNA for the CDR3 is TGTGCCACCAAACGGGGGAGCGGGGATACGCAGTATTTT. Its translation is CATKRGSGDTQYF.

This clonotype showed up just a few times. V usage is TRBV29-1 and J usage is TRBJ1-2; the D is unclear. The germline gives CDR1 SQVTM, CDR2 ANQGSEA. With 4 bases removed from V and 0 bases from J, the gap between germline ends came to 15 bases. CDR3 length: 15 amino acids. For the CDR3, the DNA is TGCAGCGTTGCCCCACAGAGGATATCTAACTATGGCTACACCTTC. As protein: CSVAPQRISNYGYTF.

This clonotype was detected a few times. V is TRBV5-1 and J is TRBJ1-1; maybe TRBD1 (6 bases). V lost 2 bases to trimming and J lost 0 bases, with 11 bases between them. Germline V gene data show CDR1 as SGHRS and CDR2 as YFSETQ. The CDR3 runs to 15 residues. Written as DNA, the CDR3 is TGCGCCAGCAGCTTCGGGGCAGGGGTGAACACTGAAGCTTTCTTT. Protein: CASSFGAGVNTEAFF.

This clonotype was seen only a few times. The V gene is TRBV6-1, the J gene TRBJ2-3, with a weak D call TRBD2 (6 bases). Germline loops: CDR1 MNHNS, CDR2 SASEGT. Deletions cut 5 bases from V and 2 bases from J, with 14 bases between. CDR3 size: 15 residues. CDR3 nucleotides: TGTGCCAGCAGTTACGTCGGGGGAATCACAGATACGCAGTATTTT. It yields the protein CASSYVGGITDTQYF.

V usage is TRBV5-6 and J usage is TRBJ2-1; the match to TRBD1 covers 9 bases. Germline V gene sequence: CDR1 SGHDT, CDR2 YYEEEE. With V trimmed by 5 bases and J by 7 bases, 7 bases remained unmatched. This CDR3 has 14 amino acids. The CDR3 spells CASSYRGLGNEQFF. CDR3 DNA sequence: TGTGCCAGCAGTTACAGGGGGCTCGGGAATGAGCAGTTCTTC.

CDR3 amino acids: CAWSPTGPGNTIYF. In DNA form, the CDR3 reads TGTGCCTGGAGCCCCACGGGGCCGGGAAACACCATATATTTT. The rearrangement uses TRBV30 and TRBJ1-3; possible D gene TRBD1, 5 bases. The CDR3 consists of 14 residues. Germline V gene data show CDR1 as GTSNPN and CDR2 as SVGIG (reference sequence). Trimming cost V 3 bases and J 4 bases, with 13 bases left between them.